Included here is one T cell receptor beta chain sequence, with context. Its antigen remains unidentified. One end of the junction does not line up with germline, which may come from a read error. These data originate in a study of CD8+CD57+ T cells in acquired aplastic anemia. Study-level background: Sorting CD4+ and CD8+ cells gave DNA averaging about 3.1 ug. Reads per healthy sample averaged roughly 9.9 million (CD4+) and 11 million to 13 million (CD8+).

CDR1 SSHAT and CDR2 FNYEAQ come from the germline V gene (reference sequence). This CDR3 comprises 14 residues. According to the study, genomic DNA was the template for TCR beta VDJ and CDR3 profiling. TCRdb passed the reads through MiXCR, listing each CDR3 protein once. Of around 180,000 distinct CDR3 sequences in the sample, 50% to 75% were seen once. Study results and limitations: Between patients and controls, CD8+ Simpson's diversity did not vary significantly. Comparison of patients with controls identified some 29 shared CD8+ CDR3 sequences.

This receptor was identified in a human donor in good health. The rearrangement uses TRBV7-7 and TRBJ2-7, with a tentative D call TRBD1 (5 bases). Sequencing was performed on sorted CD4+, CD8+, or CD8+CD57+ T cells (not recorded which) from PBMCs. The CDR3 protein is CASSSRQHHYEQYF. The CDR3 bases are TGTGCTAGCAGCTCTCGACAGCATCACTACGAGCAGTACTTC.